A single sample is the source of the 28 T cell receptor beta chains below, sequenced in a study of T cell responses to AZD1222 COVID-19 vaccine. Assay used: immunoSEQ multiplex PCR; TCRdb lists only in-frame clones, some missing. This table holds under 100,000 clones, approximately 90% found once. This material consisted of peripheral blood, taken on day 0 of AZD1222 vaccination. All receptors derive from an adult in good health.

The V and J genes are TRBV20-1 and TRBJ2-5; TRBD2 might be the D (7 bases). The V and J ends lost 3 bases and 3 bases respectively, with 20 bases between them. CDR3 length: 16 residues. Germline values: CDR1 DFQATT, CDR2 SNEGSKA (reference sequence). As DNA, the CDR3 is TGCAGTGCTAGTGATAGTCCGGGGGGCTTGAAAGAGACCCAGTACTTC. Translation: CSASDSPGGLKETQYF.

The J gene is TRBJ2-2, the V gene TRBV24-1; TRBD1 aligns across 10 bases. The CDR3 contains 14 residues. J lost 4 bases, V lost 7 bases, and 2 bases had no gene match. Per germline, CDR1 KGHDR and CDR2 SFDVKD. CDR3 protein: CATSGTGVTGELFF. The CDR3 bases are TGTGCCACCAGCGGGACAGGGGTCACCGGGGAGCTGTTTTTT.

This clone was observed once. The gene calls are TRBV2 and TRBJ2-2, with a possible D match to TRBD1 (6 bases). The CDR3 spans 18 residues. Germline lookup yields CDR1 SNHLY and CDR2 FYNNEI. V shed 6 bases and J shed 0 bases, with 20 bases lying between them. CDR3 amino acids: CASRSTPPGTTNTGELFF. For the CDR3, the DNA is TGTGCCAGCAGATCCACCCCACCCGGGACAACGAACACCGGGGAGCTGTTTTTT.

CDR3 in amino acids: CASSLRDLYIFNYGYTF. In DNA, the CDR3 is TGTGCCAGCAGTTTACGGGATTTGTACATTTTTAACTATGGCTACACCTTC. V gene TRBV28 combines with J gene TRBJ1-2, with D uncertain. Germline values: CDR1 MDHEN, CDR2 SYDVKM. Trimming took off 2 bases at V and 1 base at J, with 17 bases between the two ends. This CDR3 spans 17 amino acids.

This clone was found a few times. This chain uses TRBV12-3 or TRBV12-4 with TRBJ2-7; D is unresolved. The CDR3 loop spans 12 amino acids. Deletions cut 8 bases from V and 6 bases from J, with 14 bases between. CDR3 sequence reads: CASGLQGLEQYF. Written as DNA, the CDR3 is TGTGCCAGCGGATTACAAGGGCTCGAGCAGTACTTC.

The J gene is TRBJ1-4, the V gene TRBV19; TRBD1 is a possible D gene (6 bases). Trimming removed 5 bases at V and 4 bases at J, with 14 bases between. The germline gives CDR1 LNHDA, CDR2 SQIVND (reference sequence). This CDR3 has 15 residues. In nucleotides, the CDR3 is TGTGCCAGTAGTTACCAAGGGGGTTTTAATGAAAAACTGTTTTTT. This sequence encodes CASSYQGGFNEKLFF.

The chain has TRBV6-5 and TRBJ2-7; D is uncertain. V was shortened by 2 bases and J by 9 bases, with 11 bases between the two germline ends. Germline-derived CDR1 and CDR2 are MNHEY and SVGAGI. This CDR3 has 12 amino acids. The CDR3 bases are TGTGCCAGCAGTTACCGCCTCGGACGGCAGTACTTC. It specifies CASSYRLGRQYF.

This sequence joins TRBV5-1 and TRBJ1-3, with a weak D call TRBD1 (6 bases). CDR1 is SGHRS, CDR2 YFSETQ, per germline. With 0 bases removed from V and 0 bases from J, the gap between germline ends came to 7 bases. The CDR3 runs 15 residues. The CDR3 nucleotides read TGCGCCAGCAGCTTGGCACAGGGCTCTGGAAACACCATATATTTT. Translation: CASSLAQGSGNTIYF.

The rearrangement uses TRBV7-2 and TRBJ2-3; D is possibly TRBD1 (5 bases). This CDR3 has 12 amino acids. The germline V gene encodes CDR1 SGHTA and CDR2 FQGNSA. Trimming stripped 5 bases from V and 6 bases from J, with 9 bases between. CDR3 residues: CASSPKGDTQYF. The CDR3, as DNA: TGTGCCAGCAGCCCAAAGGGGGATACGCAGTATTTT.

CDR3 DNA sequence: TGTGCCAGTAGTATCTCCAGGGGCACCTACGAGCAGTACTTC. This gives the protein CASSISRGTYEQYF. The chain uses TRBV19 and TRBJ2-7, with D possibly TRBD1 on 6 matching bases. V was shortened by 3 bases and J by 2 bases, with 11 bases between the two germline ends. CDR1 and CDR2 (germline): LNHDA, SQIVND (reference sequence). This CDR3 comprises 14 residues.

The chain is built from TRBV2 and TRBJ2-5; D remains ambiguous. V lost 2 bases to trimming and J lost 4 bases, with 11 bases between them. The CDR3 length is 14 residues. CDR1 and CDR2 (germline): SNHLY, FYNNEI. This chain's CDR3 is CASSETQAVETQYF. CDR3 nucleotides: TGTGCCAGCAGTGAAACGCAGGCTGTAGAGACCCAGTACTTC.

This clone was counted between two and nine times. The chain recombines TRBV7-2 with TRBJ2-7, with D perhaps being TRBD1 or TRBD2 (5 bases each). The germline V and J ends were trimmed by 5 bases and 3 bases, with 14 bases remaining between them. This CDR3 contains 14 residues. Germline V lookup: CDR1 SGHTA, CDR2 FQGNSA. The CDR3 protein is CASSPGTGNYEQYF. The CDR3 nucleotides read TGTGCCAGCAGCCCCGGGACGGGCAACTACGAGCAGTACTTC.

The rearrangement joins TRBV5-5 to TRBJ2-4, with 7 bases fitting TRBD1. Trimming removed 0 bases from V and 9 bases from J; junction bases left unmatched: 15. There are 17 residues in the CDR3. Germline-derived CDR1 and CDR2 are SGHKS and YYEKEE (reference sequence). CDR3 sequence: CASSLGIGGFGSFIQYF. CDR3 DNA sequence: TGTGCCAGCAGCTTGGGAATAGGGGGCTTCGGAAGTTTCATTCAGTACTTC.

This chain connects TRBV28 to TRBJ2-7; 7 bases agree with TRBD1. The CDR3 runs to 13 residues. The J segment lost 3 bases and the V segment lost 8 bases, leaving 7 bases of the junction unmatched. Per germline, CDR1 MDHEN and CDR2 SYDVKM. The CDR3 here is CASGLTGFYEQYF. The CDR3 DNA follows: TGTGCCAGCGGCCTGACAGGGTTCTACGAGCAGTACTTC.

This chain connects TRBV7-9 to TRBJ2-5; 12 bases fit TRBD2. The CDR3 consists of 14 residues. Losses at the gene ends were 8 bases for V and 3 bases for J; bases not matched to a gene: 4. Germline loops: CDR1 SEHNR, CDR2 FQNEAQ (reference sequence). DNA for the CDR3: TGTGCCAGCCTTACTAGCGGGGGGAAAGAGACCCAGTACTTC. Protein product: CASLTSGGKETQYF.

This CDR3 reads CASSLALGGSEAFF. As DNA, the CDR3 is TGTGCCAGCAGCTTAGCGCTGGGAGGCTCTGAAGCTTTCTTT. V usage is TRBV7-9 and J usage is TRBJ1-1; unclear D gene. CDR1 SEHNR and CDR2 FQNEAQ come from the germline V gene (reference sequence). This CDR3 region has 14 residues. V was trimmed by 0 bases and J by 6 bases, leaving 11 bases between them.

The rearrangement uses TRBV6-5 and TRBJ1-1, with 8 bases that match TRBD1. This CDR3 region has 14 residues. J was trimmed by 2 bases and V by 5 bases; bases with no gene match: 4. Per germline, CDR1 MNHEY and CDR2 SVGAGI. Here the CDR3 DNA reads TGTGCCAGCAGTAGACAGGGGCTCAACACTGAAGCTTTCTTT. This gives the protein CASSRQGLNTEAFF.

This clone has a single count. V gene TRBV6-5 combines with J gene TRBJ2-7; 12 bases map to TRBD2. Germline trimming cut 6 bases from V and 3 bases from J; bases unmatched to any gene: 6. Germline CDR1 MNHEY, CDR2 SVGAGI. The CDR3 consists of 15 residues. This CDR3 is CASRTQTSGGYEQYF. CDR3 DNA: TGTGCCAGCAGGACTCAGACTAGCGGGGGCTACGAGCAGTACTTC.

The chain uses TRBV2 and TRBJ1-1, with D tentatively TRBD1 (5 bases). The CDR3 extends over 13 amino acids. Germline V gene lookup returns CDR1 SNHLY and CDR2 FYNNEI. With 2 bases removed from V and 5 bases from J, the gap between germline ends came to 9 bases. For the CDR3, the DNA is TGTGCCAGCAGTGAAAGGGGACCGACTGAAGCTTTCTTT. Protein sequence: CASSERGPTEAFF.

The chain is built from TRBV6-5 and TRBJ1-4; TRBD1 matches at 8 bases. The J segment lost 3 bases and the V segment lost 0 bases, leaving 3 bases of the junction unmatched. Germline-derived CDR1 and CDR2 are MNHEY and SVGAGI. CDR3 length: 16 amino acids. The CDR3 loop reads CASSYSRGQANEKLFF. The DNA of the CDR3 is TGTGCCAGCAGTTACTCGAGGGGACAGGCTAATGAAAAACTGTTTTTT.

The chain links TRBV7-2 to TRBJ2-1, with 13 bases lining up with TRBD2. Germline V gene data show CDR1 as SGHTA and CDR2 as FQGNSA. Unmatched junction bases numbered 4, after V lost 3 bases and J lost 2 bases. The CDR3 extends over 17 amino acids. The CDR3 nucleotides read TGTGCCAGCAGCTTGCGGACTAGCGGGGGACCCTACAATGAGCAGTTCTTC. This translates into CASSLRTSGGPYNEQFF. The entire variable domain, with the rest obtained from reference TRBV7-2 and TRBJ2-1, is as follows: GAGVSQSPSNKVTEKGKDVELRCDPISGHTALYWYRQSLGQGLEFLIYFQGNSAPDKSGLPSDRFSAERTGGSVSTLTIQRTQQEDSAVYLCASSLRTSGGPYNEQFFGPGTRLTVL.

This chain uses TRBV27 with TRBJ1-5; 10 nucleotides line up with TRBD1. The CDR3 length is 16 residues. V gave up 6 bases and J gave up 3 bases; unmatched junction bases: 8. Looked up from germline, CDR1 is MNHEY and CDR2 is SMNVEV (reference sequence). The CDR3 spells CASSRDRGGSNQPQHF. As DNA, the CDR3 is TGTGCCAGCAGCCGGGACAGGGGAGGTTCCAATCAGCCCCAGCATTTT.

V and J are TRBV12-3 or TRBV12-4 and TRBJ2-3; unclear D gene. The CDR3 has 11 amino acids. V lost 3 bases, J lost 6 bases, and 4 bases lay in between. CDR3 in DNA: TGTGCCAGCAGTTTGATCGATACGCAGTATTTT. It encodes CASSLIDTQYF.

The chain couples TRBV4-3 to TRBJ1-2; D gene unclear. This CDR3 is 13 amino acids long. Trimming stripped 1 base from V and 6 bases from J, with 9 bases between. In germline, CDR1 is LGHNA, CDR2 YSLEER. The CDR3 nucleotides are TGCGCCAGCAGCCAAGTGGGTGGAAATGGCTACACCTTC. Protein product: CASSQVGGNGYTF.

This chain uses TRBV30 with TRBJ2-6; D is uncertain. V was clipped by 1 base and J by 0 bases, with 10 bases between them. The germline V gene has CDR1 GTSNPN and CDR2 SVGIG (reference sequence). The CDR3 has 16 amino acids. In DNA form, the CDR3 reads TGTGCCTGGAGTGGTAGGGCCGCCTCTGGGGCCAACGTCCTGACTTTC. It specifies CAWSGRAASGANVLTF. The full variable domain, rest sourced from reference TRBV30 and TRBJ2-6, is SQTIHQWPATLVQPVGSPLSLECTVEGTSNPNLYWYRQAAGRGLQLLFYSVGIGQISSEVPQNLSASRPQDRQFILSSKKLLLSDSGFYLCAWSGRAASGANVLTFGAGSRLTVL.

The J gene is TRBJ1-1, the V gene TRBV10-3; no definite D call. CDR1 ENHRY and CDR2 SYGVKD come from the germline V gene. The CDR3 extends over 13 amino acids. V shed 3 bases and J shed 3 bases, with 8 bases lying between them. The CDR3: CAISEMFDTEAFF. Written as DNA, the CDR3 is TGTGCCATCAGTGAAATGTTTGACACTGAAGCTTTCTTT.

The chain uses TRBV11-2 and TRBJ2-3; no clear D. With 5 bases removed from V and 6 bases from J, the gap between germline ends came to 9 bases. The CDR3 extends over 12 amino acids. Germline V gene data show CDR1 as SGHAT and CDR2 as FQNNGV. The CDR3 DNA sequence: TGTGCCAGCAGCGAGGTGGGGGATACGCAGTATTTT. Translation gives CASSEVGDTQYF.

The V and J genes are TRBV6-2 or TRBV6-3 and TRBJ2-7; maybe TRBD1 (5 bases). The CDR3 length is 17 residues. Germline CDR1 reads MNHEY; CDR2 reads SVGEGT. The V and J ends lost 0 bases and 0 bases respectively, with 15 bases between them. CDR3: CASSYSTQGRGSYEQYF. CDR3 in DNA: TGTGCCAGCAGTTACTCGACCCAGGGTAGGGGCTCCTACGAGCAGTACTTC.